This entry features one T cell receptor (beta chain) sequence. This specimen belongs to a study of blood T cell repertoires in COVID-19. Background on the study: Spain, Italy and the United States supplied samples that represented acute and convalescent COVID-19. The analysed material was cDNA or gDNA that came from T cells, B-cell-depleted T cells, or PBMCs.

Original handling: Estimates of nucleated cell counts were drawn from the amplification of reference gene primers. The table came from immunoSEQ multiplex PCR; TCRdb's copy has only in-frame clones and leaves some out. That table supplies the V and J calls and clone size; D and trimming were determined from the DNA. The sample lists 250,000 to 300,000 clones; about 86% were seen once. CDR1 and CDR2 (germline): LGHDT, YNNKEL (reference sequence). CDR3 length: 17 amino acids. Germline trimming cut 4 bases from V and 3 bases from J; bases unmatched to any gene: 6. The V call is TRBV3-1 (or the pseudogene TRBV3-2), the J call TRBJ2-3; 14 nucleotides match TRBD2. Material for sequencing was peripheral blood. The sequence derives from a man in his thirties or forties with active or convalescent COVID-19. CDR3 DNA: TGTGCCAGCAGCCTAGGGACTAGCGGGGGTCTTACAGATACGCAGTATTTT. It is translated as CASSLGTSGGLTDTQYF.